These 30 T cell receptor beta chains share one sample of origin, sequenced in a study of blood T cell repertoires in COVID-19 (dated by TCRdb to the early 2020s). The protocol used for the library was the immunoSEQ multiplex PCR assay. TCRdb stores this immuneACCESS table with in-frame sequences only. Part of the clones is absent; in the studies checked, under half of the shortfall reflects unresolved V genes, and no reason is known for the rest. This sample gives around 300,000 clones in total; around 91% of them show up just once. Together, the top ten hold around 0.98% of the sample. Specimen: peripheral blood. Every receptor here comes from a woman aged 40 to 55 with COVID-19, enrolled during active disease.

J is TRBJ2-2 and V is TRBV19; TRBD2 agrees at 12 bases. This CDR3 is built from 17 residues. Germline V gene lookup returns CDR1 LNHDA and CDR2 SQIVND (reference sequence). The trim removed 6 bases at V and 3 bases at J, leaving 8 bases unmatched. DNA of the CDR3: TGTGCCAGTAGCTCAAACCGACTAGCGGGAGACACCGGGGAGCTGTTTTTT. Amino acids: CASSSNRLAGDTGELFF.

The chain links TRBV18 to TRBJ1-2; possibly TRBD1 for D (6 bases). V lost 8 bases and J lost 6, with 13 bases in between. The CDR3 contains 12 residues. The germline gives CDR1 KGHSH, CDR2 LQKENI. Here the CDR3 reads CASEGEKDGYTF. The CDR3 coding sequence is TGTGCCAGCGAGGGGGAGAAGGATGGCTACACCTTC.

J is TRBJ2-3 and V is TRBV2; D remains unclear. Germline V gene sequence: CDR1 SNHLY, CDR2 FYNNEI. The CDR3 sequence is 13 residues long. V shed 4 bases and J shed 2 bases, with 7 bases lying between them. CDR3 protein: CASSGLATDTQYF. The CDR3 nucleotides read TGTGCCAGCAGTGGTCTGGCCACAGATACGCAGTATTTT.

V and J are TRBV6-4 and TRBJ2-2; possibly TRBD1 for D (6 bases). V lost 2 bases, J lost 1 base, and 11 bases lay in between. Germline V CDR1 and CDR2: MRHNA, SNTAGT. This CDR3 is built from 16 residues. CDR3 protein: CASSDRQGKNTGELFF. The CDR3 DNA is TGTGCCAGCAGTGACAGGCAGGGGAAGAACACCGGGGAGCTGTTTTTT.

The rearrangement links TRBV5-1 to TRBJ2-1; 9 bases match TRBD1. Germline V gene lookup returns CDR1 SGHRS and CDR2 YFSETQ. The CDR3 is 14 amino acids. V trimming: 0 bases; J trimming: 8 bases; junction bases outside the gene matches: 3. The CDR3 region is CASSLGTGGDEQFF. CDR3 nucleotide sequence: TGCGCCAGCAGCTTGGGAACAGGGGGCGATGAGCAGTTCTTC. Together with reference TRBV5-1 and TRBJ2-1, the CDR3 gives the full variable domain: KAGVTQTPRYLIKTRGQQVTLSCSPISGHRSVSWYQQTPGQGLQFLFEYFSETQRNKGNFPGRFSGRQFSNSRSEMNVSTLELGDSALYLCASSLGTGGDEQFFGPGTRLTVL.

The chain uses TRBV7-2 and TRBJ2-1, with D maybe TRBD2 (5 bases). CDR1 and CDR2 (germline): SGHTA, FQGNSA. V was shortened by 6 bases and J by 6 bases, with 12 bases between the two germline ends. The CDR3 length is 13 residues. The CDR3 region is CASSFVRGNEQFF. The CDR3 coding sequence is TGTGCCAGCAGTTTCGTACGGGGCAATGAGCAGTTCTTC.

V is TRBV19 and J is TRBJ1-5, with D uncertain. Germline CDR1 and CDR2: LNHDA and SQIVND (reference sequence). There are 12 residues in the CDR3. The germline V and J ends were trimmed by 2 bases and 6 bases, with 5 bases remaining between them. This CDR3 reads CASSITGQPQHF. CDR3 DNA sequence: TGTGCCAGTAGTATAACTGGTCAGCCCCAGCATTTT. Variable domain in full (rest from reference TRBV19 and TRBJ1-5): DGGITQSPKYLFRKEGQNVTLSCEQNLNHDAMYWYRQDPGQGLRLIYYSQIVNDFQKGDIAEGYSVSREKKESFPLTVTSAQKNPTAFYLCASSITGQPQHFGDGTRLSIL.

V gene TRBV2 combines with J gene TRBJ1-1; a possible D gene is TRBD1 (5 bases). V lost 11 bases and J lost 0, with 13 bases in between. The CDR3 covers 13 residues. The germline V gene has CDR1 SNHLY and CDR2 FYNNEI. The CDR3 nucleotides are TGTGCCGTTCTCGTGGACATGAACACTGAAGCTTTCTTT. This codes for CAVLVDMNTEAFF.

This clone has only one observation. The CDR3 DNA reads as TGTGCCAGCAGCCCTTTCCAGGCAGATAGCAATCAGCCCCAGCATTTT. Translation: CASSPFQADSNQPQHF. The rearrangement uses TRBV7-9 and TRBJ1-5; D call uncertain. V lost 5 bases, J lost 0 bases, and 14 bases lay in between. CDR3 length: 16 amino acids. Germline CDR1 is SEHNR and CDR2 is FQNEAQ (reference sequence).

The J gene is TRBJ2-5, the V gene TRBV3-1 (or the pseudogene TRBV3-2); 7 bases are shared with TRBD1. The V gene's germline CDR1 is LGHDT and CDR2 YNNKEL (reference sequence). CDR3 size: 16 residues. The ends lost 0 bases at V and 4 bases at J; junction bases unmatched: 8. CDR3 DNA: TGTGCCAGCAGCCAAGATCTAGGACAGGTGGTAGAGACCCAGTACTTC. Its protein product is CASSQDLGQVVETQYF.

The chain is built from TRBV6-2 or TRBV6-3 and TRBJ1-5, with a possible D match to TRBD1 (5 bases). V lost 2 bases to trimming and J lost 0 bases, with 8 bases between them. The CDR3 is 15 residues long. Germline CDR1 reads MNHEY; CDR2 reads SVGEGT. The CDR3 here is CASSYGHYSNQPQHF. The CDR3 bases are TGTGCCAGCAGTTACGGACATTATAGCAATCAGCCCCAGCATTTT.

The chain joins TRBV5-1 to TRBJ2-7; 8 nucleotides match TRBD2. CDR3 size: 16 residues. Germline CDR1 SGHRS, CDR2 YFSETQ. V was clipped by 7 bases and J by 4 bases; unmatched bases: 16. CDR3 coding DNA: TGCGCCAGCGGACCGGCAGGGCGGAGCGGGAGATACGAGCAGTACTTC. Protein product: CASGPAGRSGRYEQYF.

The chain carries TRBV2 and TRBJ2-5; 13 bases agree with TRBD2. Germline values: CDR1 SNHLY, CDR2 FYNNEI. The CDR3 consists of 15 residues. Trimming removed 4 bases from V and 1 base from J; junction bases left unmatched: 0. CDR3 DNA: TGTGCCAGCAGTGGGACTAGCGGGGGCCAAGAGACCCAGTACTTC. Encoded protein: CASSGTSGGQETQYF.

This sequence joins TRBV19 and TRBJ2-6, with 7 nucleotides matching TRBD1. This CDR3 region has 18 residues. Germline V gene sequence: CDR1 LNHDA, CDR2 SQIVND (reference sequence). Germline trimming cut 5 bases from V and 0 bases from J; bases unmatched to any gene: 10. The CDR3 sequence: CASSLRQGQGSGANVLTF. Here the CDR3 DNA reads TGTGCCAGTAGTTTACGACAGGGACAAGGCTCTGGGGCCAACGTCCTGACTTTC.

The genes are TRBV14 and TRBJ2-7; 7 bases are shared with TRBD1. Per germline, CDR1 SGHDN and CDR2 FVKESK. The CDR3 totals 16 residues. V trimming: 1 base; J trimming: 5 bases; junction bases outside the gene matches: 11. CDR3 bases: TGTGCCAGCAGCCAAGGGTTAGCCAGGGGGAGTGACGAGCAGTACTTC. This codes for CASSQGLARGSDEQYF. The full variable domain, in which reference TRBV14 and TRBJ2-7 provide the parts outside the CDR3, is EAGVTQFPSHSVIEKGQTVTLRCDPISGHDNLYWYRRVMGKEIKFLLHFVKESKQDESGMPNNRFLAERTGGTYSTLKVQPAELEDSGVYFCASSQGLARGSDEQYFGPGTRLTVT.

The chain uses TRBV30 and TRBJ1-6; TRBD1 matches at 11 bases. The germline gives CDR1 GTSNPN, CDR2 SVGIG (reference sequence). V trimming: 0 bases; J trimming: 9 bases; junction bases outside the gene matches: 4. The CDR3 contains 15 residues. The DNA for the CDR3 is TGTGCCTGGAGTGTTGGGGACAGGGGGAGTTCACCCCTCCACTTT. It translates to CAWSVGDRGSSPLHF.

The chain links TRBV11-2 to TRBJ1-6, with a possible D match to TRBD1 (6 bases). V was cut by 7 bases and J by 4 bases, with 17 bases left in between. This CDR3 has 16 residues. The germline V gene has CDR1 SGHAT and CDR2 FQNNGV. CDR3 nucleotide sequence: TGTGCCAGCACCTTTGGGGCCAGGGGATATAATTCACCCCTCCACTTT. Its protein product is CASTFGARGYNSPLHF.

This chain links TRBV5-1 with TRBJ2-3, with TRBD2 matching 9 bases. In germline, CDR1 is SGHRS, CDR2 YFSETQ. The CDR3 loop spans 15 amino acids. V gave up 4 bases and J gave up 4 bases; unmatched junction bases: 7. CDR3 sequence reads: CASSNAGGRSDTQYF. The CDR3 nucleotides are TGCGCCAGCAGCAATGCGGGGGGGCGGTCAGATACGCAGTATTTT.

J is TRBJ2-1 and V is TRBV7-2; TRBD2 might be the D (6 bases). V was clipped by 1 base and J by 3 bases, with 13 bases between them. There are 16 residues in the CDR3. CDR1 is SGHTA and CDR2 is FQGNSA in the germline V gene. For the CDR3, the DNA is TGTGCCAGCAGCTTAGACTTAGGACTACACTACAATGAGCAGTTCTTC. The encoded protein is CASSLDLGLHYNEQFF.

V and J are TRBV9 and TRBJ2-2, with D perhaps matching TRBD1 (6 bases). Trimming cost V 4 bases and J 4 bases, with 14 bases left between them. CDR3 size: 15 residues. CDR1 and CDR2 from the germline V gene are SGDLS and YYNGEE. The CDR3 spells CASSLGHRSTGELFF. The CDR3 region has the DNA TGTGCCAGCAGCTTGGGACACCGCAGCACCGGGGAGCTGTTTTTT.

V usage is TRBV28 and J usage is TRBJ2-5, with D perhaps TRBD2 (6 bases). Germline V gives CDR1 MDHEN, CDR2 SYDVKM. V was pared by 8 bases and J by 5 bases, with 15 bases between. The CDR3 extends over 13 amino acids. The CDR3 spells CASRRLVGETQYF. In nucleotides, the CDR3 is TGTGCCAGCCGGAGACTAGTGGGGGAGACCCAGTACTTC.

This clone was picked up many times. V and J are TRBV7-8 and TRBJ2-5, with a tentative D call TRBD2 (6 bases). Germline CDR1 is SGHVS and CDR2 is FQNEAQ. There are 14 residues in the CDR3. V gave up 5 bases and J gave up 5 bases, with 15 bases separating them. CDR3 residues: CASSALTSTETQYF. CDR3 in DNA: TGTGCCAGCAGCGCACTTACTAGCACTGAGACCCAGTACTTC.

The chain carries TRBV5-1 and TRBJ2-7; a weak D match, TRBD2 (5 bases). Trimming stripped 0 bases from V and 2 bases from J, with 12 bases between. This CDR3 has 15 residues. The V gene's germline CDR1 is SGHRS and CDR2 YFSETQ. The CDR3 nucleotides are TGCGCCAGCAGCTTGGAAGAGGGATCCCCCTACGAGCAGTACTTC. Translated, it gives CASSLEEGSPYEQYF.

The sample holds one count of this clone. The rearrangement links TRBV19 to TRBJ2-7; TRBD1 is a possible D gene (5 bases). Germline V gene data show CDR1 as LNHDA and CDR2 as SQIVND (reference sequence). V was pared by 0 bases and J by 3 bases, with 9 bases between. CDR3 length: 14 residues. CDR3 sequence (DNA): TGTGCCAGTAGTATAGATCGACAGAACTACGAGCAGTACTTC. Translation: CASSIDRQNYEQYF.

This clone was seen a few times. A read error may produce the germline difference seen at one junction end. This chain uses TRBV27 with TRBJ2-7, with D tentatively TRBD1 (6 bases). This CDR3 has 15 residues. Per the germline V gene, CDR1 is MNHEY and CDR2 is SMNVEV (reference sequence). As DNA, the CDR3 is TGTGCCAGCAGTATATCCGGGACATACCCCTACGAGCAGTACTTC. Its translation is CASSISGTYPYEQYF.

The chain is built from TRBV20-1 and TRBJ2-5, with D possibly TRBD2 on 5 matching bases. Trimming took 3 bases from V and 5 from J, leaving 10 bases between them. Looked up from germline, CDR1 is DFQATT and CDR2 is SNEGSKA (reference sequence). The CDR3 loop spans 12 amino acids. The CDR3 DNA sequence: TGCAGTGCTAGTCGGGTAGCGGAGACCCAGTACTTC. Translated: CSASRVAETQYF.

This clone was detected once. The chain combines TRBV6-5 with TRBJ1-3, with D uncertain. CDR3 size: 15 residues. The V end was cut by 5 bases, the J end by 0 bases, with 11 bases between. CDR1 and CDR2 from the germline V gene are MNHEY and SVGAGI. The CDR3 nucleotides read TGTGCCAGCAGTAGAGCGGGGAACTCTGGAAACACCATATATTTT. Translation: CASSRAGNSGNTIYF.

The V and J genes are TRBV21-1 and TRBJ2-5; the table's D call of TRBD2 was not tested on the DNA. TRBV21-1 is shown as a pseudogene. The CDR3 sequence is 13 residues long. The CDR3 DNA follows: TGTGCCAGCAGTCCCTTAATCCTGGAGACCCAGTACTTC. It yields the protein CASSPLILETQYF.

This chain joins TRBV10-3 and TRBJ1-5; D gene uncertain. Germline CDR1 reads ENHRY; CDR2 reads SYGVKD. The CDR3 totals 13 residues. Between the trimmed V and J ends, which lost 5 bases and 6 bases, there was a span of 11 bases. As DNA, the CDR3 is TGTGCCATCAGTCGGGAGGGTGTTCAGCCCCAGCATTTT. The encoded protein is CAISREGVQPQHF.

The CDR3 loop is CASSPPGGASMNTEAFF. The CDR3 region has the DNA TGTGCCAGCTCACCCCCAGGGGGCGCTTCCATGAACACTGAAGCTTTCTTT. The chain joins TRBV18 to TRBJ1-1; 8 positions agree with TRBD1. CDR1 is KGHSH, CDR2 LQKENI, per germline. V was clipped by 3 bases and J by 0 bases; unmatched bases: 9. This CDR3 spans 17 amino acids.